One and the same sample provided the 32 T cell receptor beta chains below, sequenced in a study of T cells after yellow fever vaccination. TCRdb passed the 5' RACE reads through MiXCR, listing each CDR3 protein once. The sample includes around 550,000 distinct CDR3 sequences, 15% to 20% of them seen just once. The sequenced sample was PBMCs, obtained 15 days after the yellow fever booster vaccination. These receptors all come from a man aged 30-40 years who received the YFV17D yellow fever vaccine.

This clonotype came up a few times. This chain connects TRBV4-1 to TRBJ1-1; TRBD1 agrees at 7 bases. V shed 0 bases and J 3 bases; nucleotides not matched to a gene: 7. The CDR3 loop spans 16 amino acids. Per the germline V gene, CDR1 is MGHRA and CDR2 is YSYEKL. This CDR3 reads CASSQDPTGRDTEAFF. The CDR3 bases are TGCGCCAGCAGCCAAGATCCGACAGGGAGAGACACTGAAGCTTTCTTT.

The CDR3 reads CSASDLNSPLHF. The CDR3 nucleotides read TGCAGTGCTAGCGACTTAAATTCACCCCTCCACTTT. V usage is TRBV20-1 and J usage is TRBJ1-6; no definite D call. The CDR3 has 12 amino acids. Per the germline V gene, CDR1 is DFQATT and CDR2 is SNEGSKA (reference sequence). Trimming took off 3 bases at V and 7 bases at J, with 7 bases between the two ends.

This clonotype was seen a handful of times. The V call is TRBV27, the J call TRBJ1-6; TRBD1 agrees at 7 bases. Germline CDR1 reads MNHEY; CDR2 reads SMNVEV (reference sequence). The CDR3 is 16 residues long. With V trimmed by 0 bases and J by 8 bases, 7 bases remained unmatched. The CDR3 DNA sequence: TGTGCCAGCAGTTTATCGACGACAGGGAGAGATTCACCCCTCCACTTT. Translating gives CASSLSTTGRDSPLHF.

Written as DNA, the CDR3 is TGTGCCTGGAGCGTTTTAGGGGGGCTAGATACGCAGTATTTT. Amino acids: CAWSVLGGLDTQYF. J is TRBJ2-3 and V is TRBV30; D is tentatively TRBD1 or TRBD2 (6 bases each). V lost 3 bases and J 5 bases, leaving 15 bases between the germline ends. Per the germline V gene, CDR1 is GTSNPN and CDR2 is SVGIG (reference sequence). CDR3 size: 14 residues.

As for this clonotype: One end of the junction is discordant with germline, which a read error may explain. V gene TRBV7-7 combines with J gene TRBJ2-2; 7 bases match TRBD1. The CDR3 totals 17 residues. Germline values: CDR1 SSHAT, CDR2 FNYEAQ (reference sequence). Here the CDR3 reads CASSPTRTGLNTGELFF. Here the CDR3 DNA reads TGTGCTAGCAGCCCTACCCGGACAGGTCTGAACACCGGGGAGCTGTTTTTT.

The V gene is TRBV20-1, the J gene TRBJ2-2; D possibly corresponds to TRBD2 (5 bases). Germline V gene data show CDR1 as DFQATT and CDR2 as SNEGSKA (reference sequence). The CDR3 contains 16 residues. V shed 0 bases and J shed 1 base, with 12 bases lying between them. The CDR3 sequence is CSARDPRVRNTGELFF. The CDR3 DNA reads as TGCAGTGCTAGAGATCCGAGGGTACGGAACACCGGGGAGCTGTTTTTT.

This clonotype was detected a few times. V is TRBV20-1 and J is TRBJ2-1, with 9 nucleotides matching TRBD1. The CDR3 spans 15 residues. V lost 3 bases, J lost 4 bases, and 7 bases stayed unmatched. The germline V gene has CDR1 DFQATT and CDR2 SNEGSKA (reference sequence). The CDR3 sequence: CSARVGTGPYNEQFF. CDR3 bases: TGCAGTGCTAGGGTGGGGACAGGGCCATACAATGAGCAGTTCTTC.

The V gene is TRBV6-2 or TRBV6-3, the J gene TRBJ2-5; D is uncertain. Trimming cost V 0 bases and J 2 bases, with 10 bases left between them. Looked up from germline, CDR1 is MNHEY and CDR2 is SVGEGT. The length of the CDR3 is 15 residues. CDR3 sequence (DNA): TGTGCCAGCAGTTACTCGAACCACGGACAAGAGACCCAGTACTTC. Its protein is CASSYSNHGQETQYF.

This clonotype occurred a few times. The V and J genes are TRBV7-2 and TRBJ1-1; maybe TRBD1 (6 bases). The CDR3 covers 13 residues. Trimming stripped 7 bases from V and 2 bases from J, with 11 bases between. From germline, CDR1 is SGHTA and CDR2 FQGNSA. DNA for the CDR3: TGTGCCAGCAACCGGGGGGCCAACACTGAAGCTTTCTTT. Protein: CASNRGANTEAFF.

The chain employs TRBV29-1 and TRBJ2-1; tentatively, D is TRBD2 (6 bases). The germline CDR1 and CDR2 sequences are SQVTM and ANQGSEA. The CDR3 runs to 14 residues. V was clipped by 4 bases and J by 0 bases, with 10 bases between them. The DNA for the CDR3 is TGCAGCGTTGGGGGGGTGGACTCCTACAATGAGCAGTTCTTC. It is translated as CSVGGVDSYNEQFF.

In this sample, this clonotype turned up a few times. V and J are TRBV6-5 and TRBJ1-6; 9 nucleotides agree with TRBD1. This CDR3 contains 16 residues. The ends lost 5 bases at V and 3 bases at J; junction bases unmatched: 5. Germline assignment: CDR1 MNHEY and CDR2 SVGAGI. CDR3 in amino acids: CASSQTGGFYNSPLHF. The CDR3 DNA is TGTGCCAGCAGTCAGACAGGGGGTTTCTATAATTCACCCCTCCACTTT.

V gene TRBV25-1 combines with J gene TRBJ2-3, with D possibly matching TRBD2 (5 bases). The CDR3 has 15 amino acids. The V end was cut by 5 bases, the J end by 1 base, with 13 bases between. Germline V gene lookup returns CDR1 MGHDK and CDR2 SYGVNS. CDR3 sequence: CASSPPGVGTDTQYF. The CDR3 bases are TGTGCCAGCAGTCCGCCCGGGGTCGGCACAGATACGCAGTATTTT.

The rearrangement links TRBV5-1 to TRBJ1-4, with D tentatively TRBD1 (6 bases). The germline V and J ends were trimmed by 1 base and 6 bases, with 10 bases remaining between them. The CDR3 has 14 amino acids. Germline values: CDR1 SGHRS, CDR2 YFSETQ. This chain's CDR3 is CASSLTGRDEKLFF. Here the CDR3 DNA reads TGCGCCAGCAGCTTGACAGGGCGGGATGAAAAACTGTTTTTT.

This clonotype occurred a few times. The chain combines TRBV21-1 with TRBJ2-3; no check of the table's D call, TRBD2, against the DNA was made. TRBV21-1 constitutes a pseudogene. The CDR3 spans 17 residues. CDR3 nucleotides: TGTGCCAGCAGCAAAGGAGGACTAGCGGAAATCACAGATACGCAGTATTTT. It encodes CASSKGGLAEITDTQYF.

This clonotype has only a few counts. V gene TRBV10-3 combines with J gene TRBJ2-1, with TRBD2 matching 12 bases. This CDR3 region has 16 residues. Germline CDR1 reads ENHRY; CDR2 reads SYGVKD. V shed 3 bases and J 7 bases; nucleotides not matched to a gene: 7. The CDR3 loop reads CAISETSGRPGNEQFF. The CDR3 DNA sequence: TGTGCCATCAGTGAAACTAGCGGGAGGCCGGGAAATGAGCAGTTCTTC.

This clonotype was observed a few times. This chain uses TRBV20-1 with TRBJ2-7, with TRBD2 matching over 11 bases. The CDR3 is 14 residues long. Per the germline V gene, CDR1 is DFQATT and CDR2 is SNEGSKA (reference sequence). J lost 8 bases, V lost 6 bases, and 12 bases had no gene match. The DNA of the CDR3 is TGCAGTGCCACTAGCGGGAGAGGGAGCTGGAAGCAGTACTTC. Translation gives CSATSGRGSWKQYF.

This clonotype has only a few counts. The CDR3, as DNA: TGTGCCAGCAGCCAAATTCTAGGACGGCAAGAGACCCAGTACTTC. Amino acids: CASSQILGRQETQYF. The chain is built from TRBV14 and TRBJ2-5, with unresolved D. V was pared by 2 bases and J by 2 bases, with 12 bases between. Per germline, CDR1 SGHDN and CDR2 FVKESK. The CDR3 length is 15 residues.

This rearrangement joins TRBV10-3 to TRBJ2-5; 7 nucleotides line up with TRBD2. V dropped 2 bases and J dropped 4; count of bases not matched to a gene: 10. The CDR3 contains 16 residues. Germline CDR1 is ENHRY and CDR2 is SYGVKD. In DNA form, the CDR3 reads TGTGCCATCAGTGAGGCCGATTCGGGAGGTGGAGAGACCCAGTACTTC. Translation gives CAISEADSGGGETQYF.

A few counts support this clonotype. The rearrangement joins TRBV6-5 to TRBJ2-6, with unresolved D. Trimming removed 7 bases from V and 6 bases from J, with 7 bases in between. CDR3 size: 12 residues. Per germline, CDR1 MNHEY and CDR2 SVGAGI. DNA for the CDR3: TGTGCCAGCACCAACGAGGCCAACGTCCTGACTTTC. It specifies CASTNEANVLTF.

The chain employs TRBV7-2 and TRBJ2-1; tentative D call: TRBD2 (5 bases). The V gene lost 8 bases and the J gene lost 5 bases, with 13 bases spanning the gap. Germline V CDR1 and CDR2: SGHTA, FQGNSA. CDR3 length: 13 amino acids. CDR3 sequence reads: CASSVAGDNEQFF. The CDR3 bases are TGTGCCAGCTCGGTGGCGGGCGACAATGAGCAGTTCTTC.

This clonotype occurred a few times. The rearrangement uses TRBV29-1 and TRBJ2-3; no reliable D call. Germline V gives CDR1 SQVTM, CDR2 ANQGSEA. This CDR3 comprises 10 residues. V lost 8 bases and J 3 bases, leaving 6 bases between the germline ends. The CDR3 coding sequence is TGCAGCTCGGATACAGATACGCAGTATTTT. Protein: CSSDTDTQYF.

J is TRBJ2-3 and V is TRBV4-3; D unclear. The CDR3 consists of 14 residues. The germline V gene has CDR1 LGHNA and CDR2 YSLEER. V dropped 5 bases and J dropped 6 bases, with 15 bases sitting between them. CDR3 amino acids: CASSSQKGADTQYF. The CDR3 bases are TGCGCCAGCAGCTCCCAAAAGGGCGCGGATACGCAGTATTTT.

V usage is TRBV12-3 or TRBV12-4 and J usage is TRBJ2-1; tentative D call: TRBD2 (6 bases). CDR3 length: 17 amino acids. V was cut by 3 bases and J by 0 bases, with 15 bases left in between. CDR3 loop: CASSLGGTSSSYNEQFF. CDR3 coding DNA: TGTGCCAGCAGTTTGGGTGGGACTTCGAGCTCCTACAATGAGCAGTTCTTC.

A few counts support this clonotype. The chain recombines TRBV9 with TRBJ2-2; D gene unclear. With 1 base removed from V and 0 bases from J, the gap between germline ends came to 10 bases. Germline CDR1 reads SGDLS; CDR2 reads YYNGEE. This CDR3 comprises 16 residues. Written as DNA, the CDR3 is TGTGCCAGCAGCGTACCGCCCCGGGCGAACACCGGGGAGCTGTTTTTT. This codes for CASSVPPRANTGELFF.

For the CDR3, the DNA is TGCAGTGCCTTGGGGGGCGTGGAGACCCAGTACTTC. Translated: CSALGGVETQYF. The genes are TRBV20-1 and TRBJ2-5, with D perhaps matching TRBD1 or TRBD2 (6 bases each). The CDR3 sequence is 12 residues long. The germline V and J ends were trimmed by 6 bases and 5 bases, with 13 bases remaining between them. Germline loops: CDR1 DFQATT, CDR2 SNEGSKA (reference sequence).

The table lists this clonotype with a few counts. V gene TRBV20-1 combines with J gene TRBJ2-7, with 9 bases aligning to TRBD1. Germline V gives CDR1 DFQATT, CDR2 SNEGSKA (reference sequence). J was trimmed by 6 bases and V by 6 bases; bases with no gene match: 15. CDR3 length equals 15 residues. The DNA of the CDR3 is TGCAGTGCCCCCCGGCCCGGGACAGGGTCTTCCGAGCAGTACTTC. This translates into CSAPRPGTGSSEQYF.

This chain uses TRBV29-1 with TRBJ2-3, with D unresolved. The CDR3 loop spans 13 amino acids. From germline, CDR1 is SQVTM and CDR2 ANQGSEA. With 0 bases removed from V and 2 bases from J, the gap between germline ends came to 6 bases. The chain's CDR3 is CSVEDLATDTQYF. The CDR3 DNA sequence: TGCAGCGTTGAAGATCTCGCCACAGATACGCAGTATTTT.

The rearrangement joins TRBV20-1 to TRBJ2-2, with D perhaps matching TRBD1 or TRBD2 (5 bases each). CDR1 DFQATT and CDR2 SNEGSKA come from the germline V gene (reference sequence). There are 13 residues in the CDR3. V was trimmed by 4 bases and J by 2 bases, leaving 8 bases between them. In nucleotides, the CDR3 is TGCAGTGCTACCCGGGACAACACCGGGGAGCTGTTTTTT. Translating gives CSATRDNTGELFF.

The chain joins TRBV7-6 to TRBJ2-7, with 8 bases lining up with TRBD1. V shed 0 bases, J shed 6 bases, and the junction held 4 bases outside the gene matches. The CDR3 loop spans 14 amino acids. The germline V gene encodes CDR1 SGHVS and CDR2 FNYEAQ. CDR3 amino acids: CASSLASGGFEQYF. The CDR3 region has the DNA TGTGCCAGCAGCTTAGCGTCAGGGGGCTTCGAGCAGTACTTC.

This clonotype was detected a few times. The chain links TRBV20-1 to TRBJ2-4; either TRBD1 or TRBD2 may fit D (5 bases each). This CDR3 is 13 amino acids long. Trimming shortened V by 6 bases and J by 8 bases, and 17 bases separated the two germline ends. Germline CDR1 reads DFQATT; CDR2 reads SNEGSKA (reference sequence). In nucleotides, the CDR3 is TGCAGTGCGCCAGAACGGTTGGGGGACATTCAGTACTTC. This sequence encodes CSAPERLGDIQYF.

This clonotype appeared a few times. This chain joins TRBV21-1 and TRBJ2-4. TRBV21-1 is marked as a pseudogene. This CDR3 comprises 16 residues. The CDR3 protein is CASSKFKRLAKNIQYF. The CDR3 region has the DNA TGTGCCAGCAGCAAATTTAAGAGACTAGCCAAAAACATTCAGTACTTC.

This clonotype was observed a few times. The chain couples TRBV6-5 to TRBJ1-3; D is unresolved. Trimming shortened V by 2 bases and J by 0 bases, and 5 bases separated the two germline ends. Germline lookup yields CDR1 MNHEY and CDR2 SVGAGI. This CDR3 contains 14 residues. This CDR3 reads CASSYGSSGNTIYF. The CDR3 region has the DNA TGTGCCAGCAGTTACGGTTCCTCTGGAAACACCATATATTTT.